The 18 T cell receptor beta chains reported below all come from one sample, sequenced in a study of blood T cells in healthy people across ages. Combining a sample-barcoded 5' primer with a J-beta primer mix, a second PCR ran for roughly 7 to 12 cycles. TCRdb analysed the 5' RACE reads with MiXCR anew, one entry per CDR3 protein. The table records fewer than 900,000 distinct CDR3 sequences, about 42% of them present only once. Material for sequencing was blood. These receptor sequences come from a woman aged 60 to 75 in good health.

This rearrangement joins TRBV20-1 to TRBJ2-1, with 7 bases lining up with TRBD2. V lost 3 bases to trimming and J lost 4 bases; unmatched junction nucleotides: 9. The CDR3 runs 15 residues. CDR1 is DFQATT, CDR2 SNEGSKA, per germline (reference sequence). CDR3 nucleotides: TGCAGTGCTAGGAATCCCACTAGCGCTTACAATGAGCAGTTCTTC. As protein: CSARNPTSAYNEQFF.

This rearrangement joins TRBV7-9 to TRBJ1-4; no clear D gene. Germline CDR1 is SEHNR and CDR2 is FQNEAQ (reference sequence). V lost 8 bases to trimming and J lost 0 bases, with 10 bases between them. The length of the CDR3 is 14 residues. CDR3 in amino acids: CASGRPSTNEKLFF. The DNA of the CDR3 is TGTGCCAGCGGGAGGCCATCAACTAATGAAAAACTGTTTTTT.

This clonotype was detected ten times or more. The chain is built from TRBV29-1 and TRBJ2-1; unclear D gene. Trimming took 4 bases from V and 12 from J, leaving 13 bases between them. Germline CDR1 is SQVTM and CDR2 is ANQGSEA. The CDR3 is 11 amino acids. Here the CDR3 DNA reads TGCAGCGTTGGCACGGTGGCAAGGCAGTTCTTC. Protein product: CSVGTVARQFF.

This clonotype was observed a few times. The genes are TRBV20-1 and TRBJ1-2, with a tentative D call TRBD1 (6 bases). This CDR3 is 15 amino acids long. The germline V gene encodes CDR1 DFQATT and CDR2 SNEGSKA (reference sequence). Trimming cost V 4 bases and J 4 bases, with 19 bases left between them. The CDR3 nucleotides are TGCAGTGCTACTCGTCTGGGGGGCGTTTCCTATGGCTACACCTTC. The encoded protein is CSATRLGGVSYGYTF.

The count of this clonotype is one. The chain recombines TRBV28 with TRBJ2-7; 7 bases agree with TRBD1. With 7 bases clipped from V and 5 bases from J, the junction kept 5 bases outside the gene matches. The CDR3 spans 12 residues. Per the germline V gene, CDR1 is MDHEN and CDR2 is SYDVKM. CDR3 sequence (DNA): TGTGCCAGCACCGACAGGGTCAACGAGCAGTACTTC. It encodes CASTDRVNEQYF.

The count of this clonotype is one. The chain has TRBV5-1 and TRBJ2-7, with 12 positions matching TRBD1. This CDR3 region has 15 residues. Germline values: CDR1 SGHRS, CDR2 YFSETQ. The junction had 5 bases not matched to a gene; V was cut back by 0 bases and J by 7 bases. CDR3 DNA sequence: TGCGCCAGCAGCTTGGTGGGACAGGGGGCTTGGGAGCAGTACTTC. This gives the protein CASSLVGQGAWEQYF.

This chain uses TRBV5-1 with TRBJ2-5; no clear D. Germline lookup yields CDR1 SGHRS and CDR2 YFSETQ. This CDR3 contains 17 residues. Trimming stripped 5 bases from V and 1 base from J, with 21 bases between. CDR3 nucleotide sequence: TGCGCCAGCAGTTTTATAACCTTGACGGCGCTCCAAGAGACCCAGTACTTC. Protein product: CASSFITLTALQETQYF.

The CDR3 loop reads CASSLRRGAGDTQYF. CDR3 nucleotides: TGTGCCAGCAGTTTAAGGCGGGGGGCTGGAGATACGCAGTATTTT. The rearrangement uses TRBV27 and TRBJ2-3, with 8 bases matching TRBD2. The length of the CDR3 is 15 residues. Trimming removed 2 bases from V and 5 bases from J; junction bases left unmatched: 6. Germline CDR1 MNHEY, CDR2 SMNVEV (reference sequence).

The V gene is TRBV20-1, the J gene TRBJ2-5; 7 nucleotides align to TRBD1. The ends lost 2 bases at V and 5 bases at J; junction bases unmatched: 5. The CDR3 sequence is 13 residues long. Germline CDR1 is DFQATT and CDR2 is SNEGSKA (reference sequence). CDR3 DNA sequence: TGCAGTGCTAGATACAGGGGTGGGGAGACCCAGTACTTC. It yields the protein CSARYRGGETQYF.

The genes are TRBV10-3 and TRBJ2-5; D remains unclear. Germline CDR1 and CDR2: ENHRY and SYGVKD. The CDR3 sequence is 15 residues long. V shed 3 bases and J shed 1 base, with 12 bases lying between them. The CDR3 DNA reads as TGTGCCATCAGTGATAGGAGCGTCGGCCAAGAGACCCAGTACTTC. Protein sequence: CAISDRSVGQETQYF.

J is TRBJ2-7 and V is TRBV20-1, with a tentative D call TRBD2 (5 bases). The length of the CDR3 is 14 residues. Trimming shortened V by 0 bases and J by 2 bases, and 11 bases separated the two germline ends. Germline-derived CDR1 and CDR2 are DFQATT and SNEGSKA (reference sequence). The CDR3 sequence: CSAREFLAPYEQYF. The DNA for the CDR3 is TGCAGTGCTAGAGAATTTCTAGCCCCCTACGAGCAGTACTTC.

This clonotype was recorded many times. The CDR3 DNA reads TGTGCCAGCAGTTTAGTCCCGGGACAGGGGGCAGGAGGGGCAAGAGAGACCCAGTACTTC. Its translation: CASSLVPGQGAGGARETQYF. The rearrangement links TRBV27 to TRBJ2-5; 12 bases fit TRBD1. There are 20 residues in the CDR3. CDR1 is MNHEY and CDR2 is SMNVEV in the germline V gene (reference sequence). V was clipped by 2 bases and J by 4 bases; unmatched bases: 17.

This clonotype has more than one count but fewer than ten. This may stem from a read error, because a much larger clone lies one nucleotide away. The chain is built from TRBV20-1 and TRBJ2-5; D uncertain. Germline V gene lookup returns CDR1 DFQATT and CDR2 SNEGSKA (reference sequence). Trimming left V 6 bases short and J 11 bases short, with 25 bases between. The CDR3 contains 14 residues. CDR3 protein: CSAPKTRTNNEQYF. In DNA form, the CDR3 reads TGCAGTGCACCCAAGACCAGGACGAACAATGAGCAGTACTTC.

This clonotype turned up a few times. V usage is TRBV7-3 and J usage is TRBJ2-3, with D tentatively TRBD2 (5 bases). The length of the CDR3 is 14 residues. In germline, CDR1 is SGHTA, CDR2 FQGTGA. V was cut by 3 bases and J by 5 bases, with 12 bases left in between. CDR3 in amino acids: CASSFSPEGDTQYF. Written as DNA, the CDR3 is TGTGCCAGCAGCTTTTCCCCTGAGGGAGATACGCAGTATTTT.

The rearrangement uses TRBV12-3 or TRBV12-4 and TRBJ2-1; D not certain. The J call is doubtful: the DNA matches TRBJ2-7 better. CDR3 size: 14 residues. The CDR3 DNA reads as TGTGCCAGCAGTTTTCTGAGCTCCTACAATGAGCAGTACTTC. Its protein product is CASSFLSSYNEQYF.

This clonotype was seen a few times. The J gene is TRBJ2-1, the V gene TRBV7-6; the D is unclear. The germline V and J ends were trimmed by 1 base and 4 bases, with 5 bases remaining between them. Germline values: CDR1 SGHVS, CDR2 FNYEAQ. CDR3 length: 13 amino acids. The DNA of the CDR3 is TGTGCCAGCAGCTTAGAACAGTACAATGAGCAGTTCTTC. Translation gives CASSLEQYNEQFF.

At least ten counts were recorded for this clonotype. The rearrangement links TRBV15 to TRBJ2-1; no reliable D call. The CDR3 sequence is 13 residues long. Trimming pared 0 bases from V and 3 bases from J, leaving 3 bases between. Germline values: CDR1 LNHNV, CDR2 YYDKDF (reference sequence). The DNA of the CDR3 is TGTGCCACCAGCAGAGACGGCTACAATGAGCAGTTCTTC. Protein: CATSRDGYNEQFF. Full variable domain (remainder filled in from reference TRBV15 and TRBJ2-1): DAMVIQNPRYQVTQFGKPVTLSCSQTLNHNVMYWYQQKSSQAPKLLFHYYDKDFNNEADTPDNFQSRRPNTSFCFLDIRSPGLGDTAMYLCATSRDGYNEQFFGPGTRLTVL.

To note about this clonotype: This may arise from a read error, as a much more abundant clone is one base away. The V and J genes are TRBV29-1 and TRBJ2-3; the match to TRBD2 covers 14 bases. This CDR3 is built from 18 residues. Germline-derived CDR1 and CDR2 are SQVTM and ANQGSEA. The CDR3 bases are TGCAGCGTTCAACCCGGGACTAGCGGGAGATTAAGCACAGATATGCAGTATTTT. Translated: CSVQPGTSGRLSTDMQYF.